This passage covers 30 T cell receptor beta chains from one sample sequenced in a study of CD8+ T cells in alopecia areata. Described treatment: oral pan-JAK inhibitor, 5-10 mg twice daily. The sequencing template was cDNA reverse transcribed from extracted RNA. The repertoire was sequenced with immunoSEQ multiplex PCR; TCRdb's copy has only in-frame clones and lacks some. The profile shows around 200,000 clones, under 70% of them singletons. The sequenced sample was CD4+ T cells sorted from blood, obtained at week 4, from a patient treated with tofacitinib. These receptors came from a human donor with alopecia areata.

The table lists this clone with a few counts. The chain joins TRBV7-9 to TRBJ1-2; no definite D call. The V and J ends lost 6 bases and 8 bases respectively, with 16 bases between them. CDR3 size: 13 residues. Germline CDR1 reads SEHNR; CDR2 reads FQNEAQ (reference sequence). The CDR3 is CASSLESLGGYTF. DNA for the CDR3: TGTGCCAGCAGTCTAGAGTCCCTGGGGGGCTACACCTTC.

The chain uses TRBV4-2 and TRBJ2-7; D is uncertain. Germline V lookup: CDR1 LGHNA, CDR2 YNFKEQ. V shed 0 bases and J shed 3 bases, with 6 bases lying between them. The CDR3 has 13 amino acids. CDR3 coding DNA: TGTGCCAGCAGCCAAGAAAGGAACTACGAGCAGTACTTC. It specifies CASSQERNYEQYF.

The chain carries TRBV10-3 and TRBJ2-7, with D perhaps TRBD2 (6 bases). V lost 2 bases, J lost 7 bases, and 15 bases lay in between. Germline CDR1 reads ENHRY; CDR2 reads SYGVKD. The CDR3 is made up of 14 amino acids. CDR3 DNA sequence: TGTGCCATCAGTGAGAGGGAAGTAGGAGGGGAGCAGTACTTC. Its protein product is CAISEREVGGEQYF.

This sequence joins TRBV18 and TRBJ1-5, with D maybe TRBD1 (5 bases). The CDR3 runs to 15 residues. Germline V gives CDR1 KGHSH, CDR2 LQKENI. V was cut by 0 bases and J by 5 bases, with 11 bases left in between. The CDR3 loop reads CASSPPGGLDQPQHF. The CDR3 nucleotides read TGTGCCAGCTCACCACCCGGGGGATTGGATCAGCCCCAGCATTTT.

The rearrangement joins TRBV30 to TRBJ2-5, with D unresolved. This CDR3 region has 13 residues. CDR1 and CDR2 from the germline V gene are GTSNPN and SVGIG (reference sequence). Trimming took 1 base from V and 5 from J, leaving 11 bases between them. CDR3 nucleotides: TGTGCCTGGAGTGAACACCCTCGGGAGACCCAGTACTTC. Its translation: CAWSEHPRETQYF.

The chain carries TRBV4-3 and TRBJ2-2; D is undetermined. This CDR3 is built from 14 residues. Trimming removed 5 bases at V and 0 bases at J, with 7 bases between. CDR1 is LGHNA and CDR2 is YSLEER in the germline V gene. The CDR3 sequence: CASSIDTNTGELFF. The CDR3 DNA reads TGCGCCAGCAGCATCGACACGAACACCGGGGAGCTGTTTTTT.

DNA of the CDR3: TGTGCCAGCAGTCCCTCTATGCAGGGGGCGCGGAACATTCAGTACTTC. Amino acids: CASSPSMQGARNIQYF. This chain connects TRBV2 to TRBJ2-4, with TRBD1 matching over 8 bases. With V trimmed by 5 bases and J by 7 bases, 13 bases remained unmatched. Per the germline V gene, CDR1 is SNHLY and CDR2 is FYNNEI. This CDR3 has 16 amino acids.

The gene calls are TRBV10-3 and TRBJ1-5; unclear D gene. Germline V gene data show CDR1 as ENHRY and CDR2 as SYGVKD. Trimming pared 6 bases from V and 3 bases from J, leaving 9 bases between. The CDR3 totals 13 residues. For the CDR3, the DNA is TGTGCCATCAGCACAGACTCCAATCAGCCCCAGCATTTT. Its protein is CAISTDSNQPQHF.

This chain connects TRBV7-6 to TRBJ1-5, with D perhaps TRBD1 (5 bases). Germline-derived CDR1 and CDR2 are SGHVS and FNYEAQ. V lost 2 bases to trimming and J lost 7 bases, with 12 bases between them. The CDR3 length is 14 residues. This CDR3 reads CASSLPGRGQPQHF. Here the CDR3 DNA reads TGTGCCAGCAGCTTACCAGGGCGAGGACAGCCCCAGCATTTT.

The table lists this clone with a count of one. This chain uses TRBV28 with TRBJ1-2; D is unresolved. The CDR3 extends over 16 amino acids. Germline V CDR1 and CDR2: MDHEN, SYDVKM. Trimming shortened V by 4 bases and J by 6 bases, and 21 bases separated the two germline ends. This chain's CDR3 is CASSSDPLRPTDGYTF. The CDR3 DNA is TGTGCCAGCAGTTCTGATCCGTTGAGACCTACAGATGGCTACACCTTC.

The chain uses TRBV7-2 and TRBJ2-5; 8 nucleotides match TRBD2. V dropped 2 bases and J dropped 0; count of bases not matched to a gene: 5. This CDR3 is 16 amino acids long. Per germline, CDR1 SGHTA and CDR2 FQGNSA. The CDR3 nucleotides read TGTGCCAGCAGCTTAAATACGGGGGGGTACCAAGAGACCCAGTACTTC. Amino acid sequence: CASSLNTGGYQETQYF.

This chain links TRBV29-1 with TRBJ2-4, with a weak D call TRBD1 (5 bases). CDR1 and CDR2 from the germline V gene are SQVTM and ANQGSEA. V was trimmed by 4 bases and J by 0 bases, leaving 7 bases between them. CDR3 length: 13 residues. The CDR3, as DNA: TGCAGCGTTGTTGGGGCAGCCAAAAACATTCAGTACTTC. Translation gives CSVVGAAKNIQYF.

A few counts support this clone. V and J are TRBV7-8 and TRBJ2-2, with 11 nucleotides matching TRBD1. J lost 7 bases, V lost 5 bases, and 6 bases had no gene match. CDR1 and CDR2 (germline): SGHVS, FQNEAQ. The CDR3 consists of 15 residues. The chain's CDR3 is CASSGRDRGNGELFF. CDR3 nucleotide sequence: TGTGCCAGCAGCGGCCGGGACAGGGGGAACGGGGAGCTGTTTTTT.

The genes are TRBV9 and TRBJ2-6; D remains unclear. The length of the CDR3 is 15 residues. Germline V gene lookup returns CDR1 SGDLS and CDR2 YYNGEE. V lost 4 bases to trimming and J lost 3 bases, with 11 bases between them. Here the CDR3 DNA reads TGTGCCAGCAGCCCAGGCGGTAGTGGGGCCAACGTCCTGACTTTC. Translation: CASSPGGSGANVLTF.

This rearrangement joins TRBV30 to TRBJ1-5; D unclear. Germline CDR1 is GTSNPN and CDR2 is SVGIG (reference sequence). Trimming removed 0 bases from V and 9 bases from J, with 6 bases in between. This CDR3 is built from 11 residues. In nucleotides, the CDR3 is TGTGCCTGGAGTGTACTAGGGCCCCAGCATTTT. Residues: CAWSVLGPQHF.

This chain links TRBV5-4 with TRBJ1-2; TRBD1 matches at 11 bases. CDR1 is SGHNT and CDR2 is YYREEE in the germline V gene (reference sequence). V shed 4 bases, J shed 4 bases, and the junction held 3 bases outside the gene matches. CDR3 length equals 14 residues. The CDR3 reads CASSRTGGLYGYTF. Written as DNA, the CDR3 is TGTGCCAGCAGCCGGACAGGGGGCCTCTATGGCTACACCTTC.

The CDR3 nucleotides read TGTGCCTGGACCACATTCTCGGGTAATGAAAAACTGTTTTTT. Translation gives CAWTTFSGNEKLFF. The rearrangement uses TRBV30 and TRBJ1-4; D uncertain. This CDR3 comprises 14 residues. Trimming removed 4 bases from V and 4 bases from J, with 13 bases in between. Germline values: CDR1 GTSNPN, CDR2 SVGIG (reference sequence).

The chain employs TRBV30 and TRBJ2-1, with 7 bases fitting TRBD1. CDR3 length equals 17 residues. V lost 3 bases and J lost 2; bases outside the gene matches: 13. Germline assignment: CDR1 GTSNPN and CDR2 SVGIG (reference sequence). Written as DNA, the CDR3 is TGTGCCTGGAGCACTTTGCCTTTGGACAGGCCCTACAATGAGCAGTTCTTC. The encoded protein is CAWSTLPLDRPYNEQFF.

The CDR3 nucleotides read TGCGCCAGCAGCTTGGGTGAGAGGGAGACCCAGTACTTC. This codes for CASSLGERETQYF. The rearrangement links TRBV5-1 to TRBJ2-5; no clear D. In germline, CDR1 is SGHRS, CDR2 YFSETQ. The CDR3 runs 13 residues. V was pared by 0 bases and J by 5 bases, with 8 bases between. The complete variable domain, with remaining parts taken from reference TRBV5-1 and TRBJ2-5, reads KAGVTQTPRYLIKTRGQQVTLSCSPISGHRSVSWYQQTPGQGLQFLFEYFSETQRNKGNFPGRFSGRQFSNSRSEMNVSTLELGDSALYLCASSLGERETQYFGPGTRLLVL.

The chain has TRBV9 and TRBJ1-4; 8 bases are shared with TRBD1. The CDR3 consists of 14 residues. Trimming cost V 2 bases and J 8 bases; bases outside gene matches: 5. Germline CDR1 reads SGDLS; CDR2 reads YYNGEE. The CDR3 nucleotides are TGTGCCAGCAGCGTGACCTCAGGGGGCGAAAAACTGTTTTTT. Residues: CASSVTSGGEKLFF.

V usage is TRBV15 and J usage is TRBJ2-1, with 9 bases fitting TRBD1. The V gene end was trimmed by 5 bases and the J gene end by 3 bases; junction bases not matched to a gene: 8. The CDR3 is 16 residues long. Looked up from germline, CDR1 is LNHNV and CDR2 is YYDKDF (reference sequence). The chain's CDR3 is CATSGRDRVIYNEQFF. CDR3 sequence (DNA): TGTGCCACCAGCGGCCGGGACAGGGTGATCTACAATGAGCAGTTCTTC. Looking up the rest from reference TRBV15 and TRBJ2-1 gives the full variable domain: DAMVIQNPRYQVTQFGKPVTLSCSQTLNHNVMYWYQQKSSQAPKLLFHYYDKDFNNEADTPDNFQSRRPNTSFCFLDIRSPGLGDTAMYLCATSGRDRVIYNEQFFGPGTRLTVL.

The V call is TRBV6-5, the J call TRBJ1-2, with no clear D. Germline lookup yields CDR1 MNHEY and CDR2 SVGAGI. The ends were cut back, 3 bases at V and 8 bases at J, with 13 bases in the middle. The CDR3 spans 13 residues. CDR3 region: CASSYGPRVGYTF. CDR3 coding DNA: TGTGCCAGCAGTTATGGGCCCCGTGTGGGCTACACCTTC.

The chain is built from TRBV5-4 and TRBJ1-5, with D unresolved. There are 16 residues in the CDR3. Germline V gene lookup returns CDR1 SGHNT and CDR2 YYREEE (reference sequence). With 0 bases removed from V and 0 bases from J, the gap between germline ends came to 10 bases. The CDR3 region is CASSLGAGASNQPQHF. Written as DNA, the CDR3 is TGTGCCAGCAGCTTGGGGGCAGGAGCTAGCAATCAGCCCCAGCATTTT.

The chain links TRBV29-1 to TRBJ2-2; D not certain. From germline, CDR1 is SQVTM and CDR2 ANQGSEA. Trimming cost V 6 bases and J 8 bases, with 19 bases left between them. CDR3 length: 14 amino acids. In DNA, the CDR3 is TGCAGCGTCCAACCCTTCGGCCCCGGAGGGGAGCTGTTTTTT. Amino acid sequence: CSVQPFGPGGELFF.

The rearrangement links TRBV11-1 to TRBJ2-2, with TRBD1 matching over 8 bases. The V segment lost 6 bases and the J segment 1 base; nucleotides outside the gene matches: 7. Germline V gives CDR1 SGHAT, CDR2 FQDESV (reference sequence). This CDR3 has 16 residues. Here the CDR3 DNA reads TGTGCCAGCAGGCCCCCCGGGACAGGGAACACCGGGGAGCTGTTTTTT. Translated: CASRPPGTGNTGELFF. The full variable domain, completed using reference TRBV11-1 and TRBJ2-2, is EAEVAQSPRYKITEKSQAVAFWCDPISGHATLYWYRQILGQGPELLVQFQDESVVDDSQLPKDRFSAERLKGVDSTLKIQPAELGDSAMYLCASRPPGTGNTGELFFGEGSRLTVL.

This clone has a handful of counts. The sample carries other DNA sequences with the same CDR3. The chain uses TRBV7-2 and TRBJ2-2; D not resolved. Germline V gene data show CDR1 as SGHTA and CDR2 as FQGNSA. Trimming shortened V by 1 base and J by 5 bases, and 2 bases separated the two germline ends. The CDR3 sequence is 12 residues long. The CDR3 region is CASSLETGELFF. The CDR3 bases are TGTGCCAGCAGCTTAGAGACCGGGGAGCTGTTTTTT.

The chain combines TRBV7-9 with TRBJ2-1, with D unresolved. Germline-derived CDR1 and CDR2 are SEHNR and FQNEAQ (reference sequence). Trimming stripped 5 bases from V and 9 bases from J, with 20 bases between. The CDR3 contains 15 residues. The CDR3 DNA follows: TGTGCCAGCAGCCCCCCCTTAGTCTGGGAAGGTGAGCAGTTCTTC. Amino acid sequence: CASSPPLVWEGEQFF. Supplemented by reference TRBV7-9 and TRBJ2-1, the full variable domain reads DTGVSQNPRHKITKRGQNVTFRCDPISEHNRLYWYRQTLGQGPEFLTYFQNEAQLEKSRLLSDRFSAERPKGSFSTLEIQRTEQGDSAMYLCASSPPLVWEGEQFFGPGTRLTVL.

The V call is TRBV20-1, the J call TRBJ2-7; D remains unclear. From germline, CDR1 is DFQATT and CDR2 SNEGSKA (reference sequence). The CDR3 spans 11 residues. Between the trimmed V and J ends, which lost 0 bases and 6 bases, there was a span of 6 bases. The CDR3 sequence is CSARDGREQYF. As DNA, the CDR3 is TGCAGTGCTAGAGATGGGCGCGAGCAGTACTTC.

The genes are TRBV5-4 and TRBJ2-7, with 11 nucleotides matching TRBD2. Germline V lookup: CDR1 SGHNT, CDR2 YYREEE (reference sequence). Unmatched junction bases numbered 7, after V lost 4 bases and J lost 1 base. CDR3 length: 16 amino acids. The CDR3 reads CASSNRLAGKSYEQYF. CDR3 bases: TGTGCCAGCAGCAACCGACTAGCGGGGAAATCCTACGAGCAGTACTTC.

CDR3 bases: TGTGCCAGCAGTGAAGCCCGTCTCCCTGGGGCCAACGTCCTGACTTTC. It yields the protein CASSEARLPGANVLTF. The chain couples TRBV6-1 to TRBJ2-6, with D unclear. Trimming took off 0 bases at V and 2 bases at J, with 8 bases between the two ends. CDR1 and CDR2 (germline): MNHNS, SASEGT. This CDR3 comprises 16 residues.